A selection of T cell receptor beta chains follows, all from one sample in a study of Ad26.COV2.S vaccination and SARS-CoV-2 variants. Libraries were prepared by immunoSEQ multiplex PCR; TCRdb keeps only in-frame clonotypes and omits some of them. The repertoire holds 350,000 to 450,000 clones, with 75% to 90% as singletons. The specimen was peripheral blood, collected in a trial of Ad26.COV2.S vaccine versus placebo. The receptors come from a person aged 18-60 years who received the Ad26.COV2.S COVID-19 vaccine or a placebo. CDR3s include the opening cysteine and the closing phenylalanine or tryptophan. The order of the fields is V gene, clone size, J gene, CDR3 protein. Expanded clones get a size class; other rows say once, few or many, or leave the size out.

v_call: TRBV4-2; clone_size: -; j_call: TRBJ1-5; cdr3_aa: CASSLRAVGGNQPQHF
v_call: TRBV9; clone_size: once; j_call: TRBJ1-2; cdr3_aa: CASSVLSTGGGKGYTF
v_call: TRBV5-8; clone_size: -; j_call: TRBJ2-1; cdr3_aa: CASSLGLLYYNEQFF
v_call: TRBV30; clone_size: -; j_call: TRBJ2-7; cdr3_aa: CAWRQGSSYEQYF
v_call: TRBV30; clone_size: -; j_call: TRBJ1-5; cdr3_aa: CAWSRAVNQPQHF
v_call: TRBV10-1; clone_size: -; j_call: TRBJ2-2; cdr3_aa: CASGGRPYTGELFF
v_call: TRBV5-1; clone_size: -; j_call: TRBJ2-2; cdr3_aa: CASSLIGGKNTGELFF
v_call: TRBV4-1; clone_size: -; j_call: TRBJ2-1; cdr3_aa: CASSQDRINEQFF
v_call: TRBV7-2; clone_size: -; j_call: TRBJ1-2; cdr3_aa: CASSLPRDRGWGYTF
v_call: TRBV5-1; clone_size: -; j_call: TRBJ2-5; cdr3_aa: CASSLWGAGETQYF
v_call: TRBV14; clone_size: once; j_call: TRBJ2-1; cdr3_aa: CASSTSGRARNEQFF
v_call: TRBV5-8; clone_size: -; j_call: TRBJ1-2; cdr3_aa: CASRLIYGYTF
v_call: TRBV30; clone_size: -; j_call: TRBJ2-1; cdr3_aa: CAWSLGLTSGRANEQFF
v_call: TRBV27; clone_size: once; j_call: TRBJ1-1; cdr3_aa: CASSRTVPTEAFF
v_call: TRBV7-2; clone_size: -; j_call: TRBJ2-7; cdr3_aa: CASSLAREDHEQYF
v_call: TRBV28; clone_size: -; j_call: TRBJ2-7; cdr3_aa: CASSLGTSYEQYF
v_call: TRBV7-9; clone_size: -; j_call: TRBJ2-3; cdr3_aa: CASSLAGSTDTQYF
v_call: TRBV4-1; clone_size: -; j_call: TRBJ2-7; cdr3_aa: CASSQGLFYEQYF
v_call: TRBV27; clone_size: -; j_call: TRBJ1-2; cdr3_aa: CASSFGPGGGYTF
v_call: TRBV2; clone_size: once; j_call: TRBJ2-5; cdr3_aa: CASSEGHPQETQYF